One sample yielded the 32 T cell receptor beta chains listed below, sequenced in a study of shared T cell receptors in the human thymus. Generated by immunoSEQ multiplex PCR, the TCRdb table keeps only in-frame clones and is missing some. The profile shows about 380,000 clones, 95% of them singletons. The sequencing sample was made of thymocytes. The source is a human donor.

The rearrangement links TRBV28 to TRBJ2-2; 11 bases fit TRBD2. The V gene end was trimmed by 7 bases and the J gene end by 5 bases; junction bases not matched to a gene: 6. Germline V gene lookup returns CDR1 MDHEN and CDR2 SYDVKM. The CDR3 loop spans 15 amino acids. CDR3 in DNA: TGTGCCAGCAAAACTAGCGGGAGTGATACCGGGGAGCTGTTTTTT. It translates to CASKTSGSDTGELFF.

The V gene is TRBV27, the J gene TRBJ2-2; D gene ambiguous. V lost 1 base to trimming and J lost 5 bases, with 2 bases between them. The CDR3 has 12 amino acids. CDR1 and CDR2 (germline): MNHEY, SMNVEV (reference sequence). CDR3 nucleotides: TGTGCCAGCAGTTTATTGACCGGGGAGCTGTTTTTT. Protein product: CASSLLTGELFF.

V is TRBV7-2 and J is TRBJ2-7; 9 bases agree with TRBD2. CDR1 SGHTA and CDR2 FQGNSA come from the germline V gene. The CDR3 covers 15 residues. The trim removed 1 base at V and 5 bases at J, leaving 6 bases unmatched. DNA of the CDR3: TGTGCCAGCAGCTTAGAATACGCGGGAGGGCACGAGCAGTACTTC. It specifies CASSLEYAGGHEQYF.

This CDR3 reads CASWGVHTEAFF. The CDR3 DNA reads as TGTGCCAGCTGGGGGGTTCACACTGAAGCTTTCTTT. The chain couples TRBV18 to TRBJ1-1; D perhaps matches TRBD1 (5 bases). The CDR3 totals 12 residues. Germline CDR1 is KGHSH and CDR2 is LQKENI. V was shortened by 7 bases and J by 3 bases, with 9 bases between the two germline ends. Full variable domain (rest looked up from reference TRBV18 and TRBJ1-1): NAGVMQNPRHLVRRRGQEARLRCSPMKGHSHVYWYRQLPEEGLKFMVYLQKENIIDESGMPKERFSAEFPKEGPSILRIQQVVRGDSAAYFCASWGVHTEAFFGQGTRLTVV.

The J gene is TRBJ2-1, the V gene TRBV6-5, with 8 bases identical to TRBD1. With 6 bases clipped from V and 4 bases from J, the junction kept 8 bases outside the gene matches. The CDR3 has 15 amino acids. Germline-derived CDR1 and CDR2 are MNHEY and SVGAGI. The CDR3 sequence is CASSQGASVYNEQFF. CDR3 sequence (DNA): TGTGCCAGCAGCCAGGGGGCTTCGGTTTACAATGAGCAGTTCTTC.

CDR3 coding DNA: TGTGCCAGCAGCCAAGTTAGCCTTACTAGCGGGCGCCTCGAGACCCAGTACTTC. This gives the protein CASSQVSLTSGRLETQYF. The chain uses TRBV4-2 and TRBJ2-5, with 9 bases fitting TRBD2. The junction had 14 bases not matched to a gene; V was cut back by 1 base and J by 5 bases. The CDR3 totals 18 residues. Germline loops: CDR1 LGHNA, CDR2 YNFKEQ.

The V and J genes are TRBV27 and TRBJ2-3, with TRBD2 matching 9 bases. This CDR3 has 17 residues. The V segment lost 3 bases and the J segment 6 bases; nucleotides outside the gene matches: 13. The germline CDR1 and CDR2 sequences are MNHEY and SMNVEV (reference sequence). CDR3 in amino acids: CASSFWGSGSPGDTQYF. The CDR3 coding sequence is TGTGCCAGCAGTTTTTGGGGTAGCGGGAGTCCGGGGGATACGCAGTATTTT.

V and J are TRBV27 and TRBJ2-7, with 7 bases identical to TRBD2. Per the germline V gene, CDR1 is MNHEY and CDR2 is SMNVEV (reference sequence). CDR3 size: 14 residues. V lost 5 bases, J lost 6 bases, and 10 bases stayed unmatched. The CDR3 reads CASSPAGPSLEQYF. In DNA form, the CDR3 reads TGTGCCAGCAGTCCAGCGGGACCTTCCCTCGAGCAGTACTTC.

This clone was recorded once. The gene calls are TRBV27 and TRBJ2-7; 11 positions agree with TRBD2. The CDR3 is made up of 17 amino acids. Germline assignment: CDR1 MNHEY and CDR2 SMNVEV (reference sequence). V shed 5 bases, J shed 2 bases, and the junction held 11 bases outside the gene matches. DNA for the CDR3: TGTGCCAGCAGTGAAGCCGGGACTAGCGGTCCTGCCTACGAGCAGTACTTC. Translation: CASSEAGTSGPAYEQYF.

The chain uses TRBV28 and TRBJ2-7; TRBD2 matches at 12 bases. CDR3 size: 24 residues. With V trimmed by 3 bases and J by 2 bases, 29 bases remained unmatched. The V gene's germline CDR1 is MDHEN and CDR2 SYDVKM. CDR3 coding DNA: TGTGCCAGCAGTTTCTTTTTCGCACCGAGTACACTAGCGGGAGGTTCAATACTCACCTACGAGCAGTACTTC. Residues: CASSFFFAPSTLAGGSILTYEQYF.

The rearrangement links TRBV27 to TRBJ2-1; no clear D gene. The CDR3 spans 12 residues. V shed 5 bases and J shed 9 bases, with 11 bases lying between them. Germline CDR1 reads MNHEY; CDR2 reads SMNVEV (reference sequence). CDR3 sequence (DNA): TGTGCCAGCAGTCCCGCCCCGGGTGAGCAGTTCTTC. It specifies CASSPAPGEQFF.

This chain connects TRBV27 to TRBJ1-1; weak D call: TRBD1 (5 bases). Germline CDR1 reads MNHEY; CDR2 reads SMNVEV (reference sequence). Trimming took off 6 bases at V and 0 bases at J, with 17 bases between the two ends. This CDR3 is built from 16 residues. In nucleotides, the CDR3 is TGTGCCAGCAGAAGTTCCGCAGGGTTTATGAACACTGAAGCTTTCTTT. This gives the protein CASRSSAGFMNTEAFF.

This chain joins TRBV5-1 and TRBJ2-1, with a possible D match to TRBD1 (5 bases). The CDR3 has 17 amino acids. Germline-derived CDR1 and CDR2 are SGHRS and YFSETQ. Trimming removed 1 base at V and 7 bases at J, with 21 bases between. In DNA form, the CDR3 reads TGCGCCAGCAGCTTGAAGGGGTTGGGGATATTTGGTAATGAGCAGTTCTTC. Translating gives CASSLKGLGIFGNEQFF.

This rearrangement joins TRBV2 to TRBJ2-5, with D uncertain. The germline CDR1 and CDR2 sequences are SNHLY and FYNNEI. V was pared by 3 bases and J by 4 bases, with 9 bases between. The CDR3 loop spans 13 amino acids. CDR3 loop: CASSDPRRETQYF. CDR3 coding DNA: TGTGCCAGCAGTGATCCCCGGCGAGAGACCCAGTACTTC.

CDR3 DNA sequence: TGTGCCAGCAACCGGGGGAGGGACCTCTACGAGCAGTACTTC. Amino acid sequence: CASNRGRDLYEQYF. This chain links TRBV28 with TRBJ2-7, with 7 bases fitting TRBD2. V lost 7 bases and J lost 3; bases outside the gene matches: 9. CDR3 length equals 14 residues. Germline loops: CDR1 MDHEN, CDR2 SYDVKM.

The chain employs TRBV18 and TRBJ1-6; no reliable D call. CDR1 is KGHSH and CDR2 is LQKENI in the germline V gene. This CDR3 comprises 15 residues. The V and J ends lost 5 bases and 1 base respectively, with 9 bases between them. This chain's CDR3 is CASSIPGSYNSPLHF. For the CDR3, the DNA is TGTGCCAGCTCAATACCGGGGTCCTATAATTCACCCCTCCACTTT.

In nucleotides, the CDR3 is TGTGCCAGTAGGCCAGAGGGACAGCTCTACAATGAGCAGTTCTTC. Translating it yields CASRPEGQLYNEQFF. The chain combines TRBV19 with TRBJ2-1, with TRBD1 matching 7 bases. Germline V gene data show CDR1 as LNHDA and CDR2 as SQIVND (reference sequence). The V segment lost 6 bases and the J segment 3 bases; nucleotides outside the gene matches: 8. The CDR3 sequence is 15 residues long. The variable domain in full, with the rest retrieved from reference TRBV19 and TRBJ2-1, is DGGITQSPKYLFRKEGQNVTLSCEQNLNHDAMYWYRQDPGQGLRLIYYSQIVNDFQKGDIAEGYSVSREKKESFPLTVTSAQKNPTAFYLCASRPEGQLYNEQFFGPGTRLTVL.

This clone was picked up one time. Since no conserved phenylalanine or tryptophan closes the CDR3, a read error is the likely cause. Because the CDR3's place on the DNA is in doubt, the DNA is left out and the CDR3 is given as listed by TCRdb. The genes are TRBV5-8 and TRBJ1-2; the D segment call TRBD1 is taken from the table without a DNA check. CDR1 and CDR2 (germline): SGHTS, YDEGEE. Both ends counted, the CDR3 spans 14 residues. CDR3 protein: CASSLGTGSHPETQ.

This clone occurred once. The chain uses TRBV5-1 and TRBJ2-7; 7 bases match TRBD2. Germline values: CDR1 SGHRS, CDR2 YFSETQ. V was pared by 4 bases and J by 4 bases, with 14 bases of the junction left unmatched. CDR3 size: 16 residues. The DNA of the CDR3 is TGCGCCAGCAGCCCCGAAGGGGCGGGAGTTTTATACGAGCAGTACTTC. It encodes CASSPEGAGVLYEQYF.

The chain carries TRBV28 and TRBJ2-7; 9 bases are shared with TRBD1. Germline CDR1 and CDR2: MDHEN and SYDVKM. The CDR3 consists of 14 residues. With 6 bases clipped from V and 2 bases from J, the junction kept 5 bases outside the gene matches. The chain's CDR3 is CASSLQGATYEQYF. The DNA for the CDR3 is TGTGCCAGCAGCTTACAGGGGGCAACCTACGAGCAGTACTTC.

V is TRBV15 and J is TRBJ2-1, with D possibly matching TRBD1 (5 bases). From germline, CDR1 is LNHNV and CDR2 YYDKDF (reference sequence). The CDR3 has 17 amino acids. The V and J ends lost 0 bases and 0 bases respectively, with 12 bases between them. The CDR3: CATSRDYDRNSYNEQFF. CDR3 nucleotide sequence: TGTGCCACCAGCAGAGATTACGACAGAAACTCCTACAATGAGCAGTTCTTC.

The chain carries TRBV5-1 and TRBJ2-7, with TRBD2 as a possible D gene (6 bases). V was cut by 0 bases and J by 3 bases, with 10 bases left in between. The length of the CDR3 is 14 residues. The germline CDR1 and CDR2 sequences are SGHRS and YFSETQ. As DNA, the CDR3 is TGCGCCAGCAGCTTGGAGGGGACTTACTACGAGCAGTACTTC. Translated, it gives CASSLEGTYYEQYF.

The rearrangement uses TRBV7-9 and TRBJ2-7; D is possibly TRBD2 (5 bases). The CDR3 consists of 11 residues. With 5 bases removed from V and 6 bases from J, the gap between germline ends came to 8 bases. Germline V CDR1 and CDR2: SEHNR, FQNEAQ (reference sequence). This CDR3 reads CASSAEGEQYF. The CDR3 DNA sequence: TGTGCCAGCAGCGCAGAGGGCGAGCAGTACTTC.

The chain couples TRBV11-2 to TRBJ1-2; tentatively, D is TRBD1 (5 bases). The ends were cut back, 8 bases at V and 8 bases at J, with 9 bases in the middle. The V gene's germline CDR1 is SGHAT and CDR2 FQNNGV. The CDR3 is 10 residues long. CDR3 amino acids: CASSGRGYTF. The CDR3 DNA reads TGTGCCAGCTCGGGGCGGGGCTACACCTTC.

The J gene is TRBJ1-4, the V gene TRBV4-3; D gene uncertain. Germline V CDR1 and CDR2: LGHNA, YSLEER. There are 12 residues in the CDR3. Trimming left V 6 bases short and J 7 bases short, with 9 bases between. The CDR3 DNA reads as TGCGCCAGCAGACTTGGAAGTGAAAAACTGTTTTTT. This codes for CASRLGSEKLFF.

The chain uses TRBV5-1 and TRBJ2-3; D tentatively fits TRBD1 or TRBD2 (6 bases each). V lost 1 base and J lost 3, with 15 bases in between. The CDR3 is 16 amino acids. Looked up from germline, CDR1 is SGHRS and CDR2 is YFSETQ. In DNA form, the CDR3 reads TGCGCCAGCAGCTTGACGACCGGGGGCCAAACAGATACGCAGTATTTT. Translation gives CASSLTTGGQTDTQYF.

The sample holds a few counts of this clone. The chain joins TRBV11-2 to TRBJ2-7; no reliable D call. Trimming took 4 bases from V and 3 from J, leaving 4 bases between them. The germline gives CDR1 SGHAT, CDR2 FQNNGV. This CDR3 region has 11 residues. CDR3 sequence (DNA): TGTGCCAGCAGCTACCACTACGAGCAGTACTTC. Protein product: CASSYHYEQYF. The full variable domain, with the rest looked up from reference TRBV11-2 and TRBJ2-7, is EAGVAQSPRYKIIEKRQSVAFWCNPISGHATLYWYQQILGQGPKLLIQFQNNGVVDDSQLPKDRFSAERLKGVDSTLKIQPAKLEDSAVYLCASSYHYEQYFGPGTRLTVT.

CDR3 residues: CASSLPRDTESYGYTF. The DNA for the CDR3 is TGCGCCAGCAGCTTACCCCGGGACACCGAGTCCTATGGCTACACCTTC. This chain links TRBV5-1 with TRBJ1-2; a weak D match, TRBD1 (6 bases). The CDR3 has 16 amino acids. Per the germline V gene, CDR1 is SGHRS and CDR2 is YFSETQ. The germline V and J ends were trimmed by 2 bases and 4 bases, with 18 bases remaining between them.

Notes on this clone: At one end the junction does not follow the germline gene, possibly because of a read error. The chain couples TRBV28 to TRBJ1-5; 12 bases map to TRBD1. The CDR3 covers 15 residues. CDR1 is MDHEN, CDR2 SYDVKM, per germline. CDR3 region: CASNLGTGGGEPQHF. CDR3 sequence (DNA): TGTGCCAGCAATTTAGGGACAGGGGGCGGGGAGCCCCAGCATTTT.

V and J are TRBV4-1 and TRBJ2-7, with TRBD2 matching over 7 bases. The junction had 9 bases not matched to a gene; V was cut back by 5 bases and J by 5 bases. Germline V CDR1 and CDR2: MGHRA, YSYEKL. This CDR3 has 14 amino acids. The CDR3 region is CASSSQRGGNEQYF. CDR3 sequence (DNA): TGCGCCAGCAGCTCCCAGAGGGGAGGGAACGAGCAGTACTTC.

This chain joins TRBV27 and TRBJ2-2, with D uncertain. Germline CDR1 MNHEY, CDR2 SMNVEV (reference sequence). The CDR3 sequence is 12 residues long. The V gene lost 11 bases and the J gene lost 8 bases, with 15 bases spanning the gap. The CDR3 sequence is CASHKMEGELFF. CDR3 bases: TGTGCCTCACATAAGATGGAAGGGGAGCTGTTTTTT.

The gene calls are TRBV7-8 and TRBJ2-3, with 13 bases fitting TRBD2. Unmatched junction bases numbered 8, after V lost 5 bases and J lost 3 bases. The CDR3 runs to 17 residues. Germline-derived CDR1 and CDR2 are SGHVS and FQNEAQ. In DNA form, the CDR3 reads TGTGCCAGCAGCGTCAAACTAGCGGGAGGGTCTACAGATACGCAGTATTTT. This encodes CASSVKLAGGSTDTQYF.